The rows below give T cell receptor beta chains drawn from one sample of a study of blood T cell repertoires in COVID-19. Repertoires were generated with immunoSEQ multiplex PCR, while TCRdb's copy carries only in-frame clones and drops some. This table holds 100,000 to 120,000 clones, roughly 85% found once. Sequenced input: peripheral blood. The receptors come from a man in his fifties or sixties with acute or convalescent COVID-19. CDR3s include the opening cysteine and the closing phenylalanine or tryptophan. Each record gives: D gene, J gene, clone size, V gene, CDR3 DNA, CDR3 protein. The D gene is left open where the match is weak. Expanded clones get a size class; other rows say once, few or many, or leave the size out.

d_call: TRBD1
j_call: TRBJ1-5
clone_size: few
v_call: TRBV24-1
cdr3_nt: TGTGCCACCAGTGAAGGGACAGCCGGGGCATGGCCCCAGCATTTT
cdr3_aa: CATSEGTAGAWPQHF

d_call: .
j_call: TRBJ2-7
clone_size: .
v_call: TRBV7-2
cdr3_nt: TGTGCCAGCAGCTTACGGGCCCAGGGACTTACCTACGAGCAGTACTTC
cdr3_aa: CASSLRAQGLTYEQYF

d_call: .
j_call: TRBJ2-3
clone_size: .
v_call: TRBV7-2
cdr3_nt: TGTGCCAGCAGCTTAGGCCCCACACAAAATACGCAGTATTTT
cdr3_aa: CASSLGPTQNTQYF

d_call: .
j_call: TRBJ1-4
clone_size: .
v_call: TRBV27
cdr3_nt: TGTGCCAGCAGTTCACTCCGGACAGACCAGAATGAAAAACTGTTTTTT
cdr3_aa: CASSSLRTDQNEKLFF

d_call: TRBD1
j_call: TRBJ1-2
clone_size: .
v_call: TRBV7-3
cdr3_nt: TGTGCCAGCAGCTCGGGACAGGGCTATGGCTACACCTTC
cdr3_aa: CASSSGQGYGYTF

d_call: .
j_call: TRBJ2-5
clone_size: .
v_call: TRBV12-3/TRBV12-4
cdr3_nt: TGTGCCAGCAGTTTATCTGCTGGGGGGCAGTACTTC
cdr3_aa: CASSLSAGGQYF

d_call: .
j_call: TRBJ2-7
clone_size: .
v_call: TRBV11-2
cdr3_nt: TGTGCCAGCAGCTTAGGCGGAGGGGACGAGCAGTACTTC
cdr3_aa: CASSLGGGDEQYF

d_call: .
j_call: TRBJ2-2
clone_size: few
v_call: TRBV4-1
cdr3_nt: TGCGCCAGCAGCCAAGCCCAGGGCAGCACCGGGGAGCTGTTTTTT
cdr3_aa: CASSQAQGSTGELFF

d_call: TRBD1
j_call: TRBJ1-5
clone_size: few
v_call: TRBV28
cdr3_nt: TGTGCCAGCAGTTTAATAGGGGGCAACTATCAGCCCCAGCATTTT
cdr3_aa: CASSLIGGNYQPQHF

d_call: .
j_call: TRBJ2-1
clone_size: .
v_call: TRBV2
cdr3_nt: TGTGCCAGCGGCCTGACTTTATACAATGAGCAGTTCTTC
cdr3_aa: CASGLTLYNEQFF

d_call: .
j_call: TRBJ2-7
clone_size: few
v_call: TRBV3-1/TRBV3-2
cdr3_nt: TGTGCCAGCAGCCTTCAAATGGGACAATACTACGAGCAGTACTTC
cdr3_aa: CASSLQMGQYYEQYF

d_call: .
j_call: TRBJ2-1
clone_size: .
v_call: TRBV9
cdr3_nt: TGTGCCAGCAGCGGGGCACCCCACAATGAGCAGTTCTTC
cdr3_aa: CASSGAPHNEQFF

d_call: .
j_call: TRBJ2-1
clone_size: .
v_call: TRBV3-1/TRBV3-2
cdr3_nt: TGTGCCAGCAGCCCCTACTGGAGCTCCTACAATGAGCAGTTCTTC
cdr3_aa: CASSPYWSSYNEQFF

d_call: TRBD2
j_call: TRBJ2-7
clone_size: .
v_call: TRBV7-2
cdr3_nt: TGTGCCAGCGCCCCCTTTGGGACTAGCGTTTCCTACGAGCAGTACTTC
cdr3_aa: CASAPFGTSVSYEQYF

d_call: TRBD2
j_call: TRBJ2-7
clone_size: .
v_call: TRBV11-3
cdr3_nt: TGTGCCAGCAGCTTCTCGGGACTAGCGGGAGTCGAGCAGTACTTC
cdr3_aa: CASSFSGLAGVEQYF

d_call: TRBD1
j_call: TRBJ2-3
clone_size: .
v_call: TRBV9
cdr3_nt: TGTGCCAGCAGCGCCTTGACAGGGGCGGGAGATACGCAGTATTTT
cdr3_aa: CASSALTGAGDTQYF

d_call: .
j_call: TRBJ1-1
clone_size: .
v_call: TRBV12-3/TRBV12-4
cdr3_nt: TGTGCCAGCAGGTGGACAGTTAACACTGAAGCTTTCTTT
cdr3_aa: CASRWTVNTEAFF

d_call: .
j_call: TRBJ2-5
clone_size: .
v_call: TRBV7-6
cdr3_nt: TGTGCCAGCAGCTTAGGGGCCCCAGGGGTAGAGACCCAGTACTTC
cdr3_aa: CASSLGAPGVETQYF

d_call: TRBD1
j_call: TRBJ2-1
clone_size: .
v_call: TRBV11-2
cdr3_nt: TGTGCCACCTCCCAAGACAGGGGTAGAGGCAATGAGCAGTTCTTC
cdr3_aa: CATSQDRGRGNEQFF

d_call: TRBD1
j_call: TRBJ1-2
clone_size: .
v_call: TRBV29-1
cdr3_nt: TGCAGCGTTGAAATCCCGTCCGGACAGGAGATCTATGGCTACACCTTC
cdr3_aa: CSVEIPSGQEIYGYTF

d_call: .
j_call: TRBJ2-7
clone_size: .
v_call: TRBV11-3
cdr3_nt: TGTGCCAGCAAGGGAGGTGGGTACGAGCAGTACTTC
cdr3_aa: CASKGGGYEQYF

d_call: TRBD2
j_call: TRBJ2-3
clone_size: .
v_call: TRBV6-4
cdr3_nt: TGTGCCAGCAGTGAACGGGGGGGTAGCGAGAAGCAGTATTTT
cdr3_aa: CASSERGGSEKQYF

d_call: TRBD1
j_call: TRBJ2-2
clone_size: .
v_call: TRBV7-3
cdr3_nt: TGTGCCAGCAGCTCCGGACAGGGAGGCGGGGAGCTGTTTTTT
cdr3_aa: CASSSGQGGGELFF

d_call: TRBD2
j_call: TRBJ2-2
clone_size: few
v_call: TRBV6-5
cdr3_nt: TGTGCCAGCAGTTACCAAACTAGCGGGGCCGGGGAGCTGTTTTTT
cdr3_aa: CASSYQTSGAGELFF

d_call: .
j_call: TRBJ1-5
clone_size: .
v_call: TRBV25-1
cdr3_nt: TGTGCCAGCAGACAGGGCAATCAGCCCCAGCATTTT
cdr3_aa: CASRQGNQPQHF

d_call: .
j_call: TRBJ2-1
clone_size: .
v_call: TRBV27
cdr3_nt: TGTGCCAGCAAAACTCCGGGACTTGCGGAGTATGAGCAGTTCTTC
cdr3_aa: CASKTPGLAEYEQFF

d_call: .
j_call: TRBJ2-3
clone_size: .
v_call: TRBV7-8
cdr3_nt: TGTGCCAGCTCCCCCGGGATATACACAGATACGCAGTATTTT
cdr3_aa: CASSPGIYTDTQYF

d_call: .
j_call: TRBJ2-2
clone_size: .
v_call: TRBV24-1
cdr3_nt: TGTGCCACCAGTGATTGGGGGGAAGGTCGGACCGGGGAGCTGTTTTTT
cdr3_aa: CATSDWGEGRTGELFF

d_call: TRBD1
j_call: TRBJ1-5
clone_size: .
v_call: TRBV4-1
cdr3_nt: TGCGCCAGCAGCCGAACGACAGGGCTTCAGCCCCAGCATTTT
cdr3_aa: CASSRTTGLQPQHF

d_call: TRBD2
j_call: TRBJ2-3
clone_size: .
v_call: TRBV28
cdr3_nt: TGTGCCAGCAGTAAGGGCGGGGGGGCAGATACGCAGTATTTT
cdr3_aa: CASSKGGGADTQYF

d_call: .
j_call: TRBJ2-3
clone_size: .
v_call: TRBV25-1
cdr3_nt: TGTGCCAGCAGTTTCAGGGCCGATACGCAGTATTTT
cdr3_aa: CASSFRADTQYF

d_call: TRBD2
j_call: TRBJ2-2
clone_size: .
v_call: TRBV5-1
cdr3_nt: TGCGCCAGCAGAGTCAGCGGGATTGGCACCGGGGAGCTGTTTTTT
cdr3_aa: CASRVSGIGTGELFF

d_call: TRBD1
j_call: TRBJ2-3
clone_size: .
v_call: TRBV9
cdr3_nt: TGTGCCAGCCGGGGACAGGGTTCAGATACGCAGTATTTT
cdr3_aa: CASRGQGSDTQYF

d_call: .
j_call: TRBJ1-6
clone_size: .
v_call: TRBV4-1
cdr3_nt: TGCGCCAGCAGCCAAGCATTGTTTCAGGGGAATTCACCCCTCCACTTT
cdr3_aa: CASSQALFQGNSPLHF

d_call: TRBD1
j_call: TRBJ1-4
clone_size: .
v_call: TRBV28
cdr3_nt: TGTGCCAGCAGTGCAGGGGGACTTAGGGAAAAACTGTTTTTT
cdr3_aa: CASSAGGLREKLFF

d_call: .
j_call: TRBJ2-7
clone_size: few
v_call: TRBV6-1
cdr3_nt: TGTGCCAGCAGTGACCCGGACAAGTCCTACGAGCAGTACTTC
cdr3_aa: CASSDPDKSYEQYF

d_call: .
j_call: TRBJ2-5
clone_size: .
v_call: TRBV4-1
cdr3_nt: TGCGCCAGCAGCCAAGCTCCCACGAGGGAGACCCAGTACTTC
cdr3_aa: CASSQAPTRETQYF

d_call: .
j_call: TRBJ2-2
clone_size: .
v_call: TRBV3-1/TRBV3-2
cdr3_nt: TGTGCCAGCAGCCAAGGAGGGAGCGGGGAGCTGTTTTTT
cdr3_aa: CASSQGGSGELFF

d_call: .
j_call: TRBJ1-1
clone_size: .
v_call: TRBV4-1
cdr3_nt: TGCGCCAGCAGCCGAGAACAACGGGGCACTGAAGCTTTCTTT
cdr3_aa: CASSREQRGTEAFF

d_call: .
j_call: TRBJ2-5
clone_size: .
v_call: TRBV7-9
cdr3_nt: TGTGCCAGCAGGACCAGGGGCCAAGAGACCCAGTACTTC
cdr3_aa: CASRTRGQETQYF

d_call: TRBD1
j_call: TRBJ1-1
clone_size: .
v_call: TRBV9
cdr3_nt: TGTGCCAGCAGCCTAGGACAGGGGGCAACGGAAGCTTTCTTT
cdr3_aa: CASSLGQGATEAFF

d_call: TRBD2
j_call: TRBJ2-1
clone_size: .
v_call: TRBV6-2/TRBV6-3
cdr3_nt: TGTGCCAGCAGTCAACTAGGACTAGCGGGAATAAACAATGAGCAGTTCTTC
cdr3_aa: CASSQLGLAGINNEQFF

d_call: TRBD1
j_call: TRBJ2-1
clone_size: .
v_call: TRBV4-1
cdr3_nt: TGCGCCAGCAGCCAAGATTGGGGACAGATATACAATGAGCAGTTCTTC
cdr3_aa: CASSQDWGQIYNEQFF

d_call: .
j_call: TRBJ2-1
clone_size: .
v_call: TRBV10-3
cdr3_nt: TGTGCCATCAGTCGAGCGCAGGGGAACAATGAGCAGTTCTTC
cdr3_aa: CAISRAQGNNEQFF

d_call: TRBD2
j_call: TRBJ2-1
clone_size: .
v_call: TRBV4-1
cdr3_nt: TGCGCCAGCAGCCAAGAGAGCCCAGCGGGGGTGTTCAATGAGCAGTTCTTC
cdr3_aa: CASSQESPAGVFNEQFF

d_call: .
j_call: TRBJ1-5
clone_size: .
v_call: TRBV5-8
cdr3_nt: TGTGCCAGCAGCTTAGGGGTGGAGGGGCCCCAGCATTTT
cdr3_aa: CASSLGVEGPQHF

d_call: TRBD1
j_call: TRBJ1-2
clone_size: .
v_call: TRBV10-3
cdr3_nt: TGTGCCATCGGGCGACAGGGTAACTATGGCTACACCTTC
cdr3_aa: CAIGRQGNYGYTF

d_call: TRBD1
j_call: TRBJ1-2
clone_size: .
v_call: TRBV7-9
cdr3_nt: TGTGCCAGCAGCTTCACGGGACAGGGAGGTGGCTACACCTTC
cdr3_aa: CASSFTGQGGGYTF

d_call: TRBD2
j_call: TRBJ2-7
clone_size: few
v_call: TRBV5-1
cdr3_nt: TGCGCCAGCAGCGGTGGACTAGCGGGGGGAAACTACGAGCAGTACTTC
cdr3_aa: CASSGGLAGGNYEQYF

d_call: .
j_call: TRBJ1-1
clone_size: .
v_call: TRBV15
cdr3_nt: TGTGCCACCAGCAGAGAGCGTTCCGTGAACACTGAAGCTTTCTTT
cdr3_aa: CATSRERSVNTEAFF

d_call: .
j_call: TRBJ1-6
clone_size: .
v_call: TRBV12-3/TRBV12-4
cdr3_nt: TGTGCCAGCAGTAACAGGGTGACACCCCTCCACTTT
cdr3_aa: CASSNRVTPLHF

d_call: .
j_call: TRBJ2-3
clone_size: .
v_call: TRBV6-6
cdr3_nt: TGTGCCAGCAGTCGAAAACTTGTTACTAGCACAGATACGCAGTATTTT
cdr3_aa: CASSRKLVTSTDTQYF

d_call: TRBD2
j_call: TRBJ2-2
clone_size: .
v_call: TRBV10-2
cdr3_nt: TGCGCCAGCACCAGGACTAGCGGAATAACCGGGGAGCTGTTTTTT
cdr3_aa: CASTRTSGITGELFF

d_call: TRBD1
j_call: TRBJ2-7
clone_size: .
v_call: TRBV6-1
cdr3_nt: TGTGCCAGCAGTGAAACCGAGGACAGGTTTTCAGGTTGGGAGCAGTACTTC
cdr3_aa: CASSETEDRFSGWEQYF

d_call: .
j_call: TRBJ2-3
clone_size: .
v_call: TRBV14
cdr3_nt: TGTGCCAGCAGCCCAGGGCCTTGGGATACGCAGTATTTT
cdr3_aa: CASSPGPWDTQYF

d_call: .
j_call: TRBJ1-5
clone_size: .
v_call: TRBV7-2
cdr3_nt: TGTGCCAGCAGCTTAGAACCCCCGGGGAATAATCAGCCCCAGCATTTT
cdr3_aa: CASSLEPPGNNQPQHF

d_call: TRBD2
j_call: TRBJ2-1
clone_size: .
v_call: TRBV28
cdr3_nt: TGTGCCAGCACCAAGGGACTAGCGGTTTCCCGCGAGTTCTTC
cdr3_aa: CASTKGLAVSREFF

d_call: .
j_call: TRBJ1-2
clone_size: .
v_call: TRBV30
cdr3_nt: TGTGCCTGTCTGAGTGACATCAGGGTGACCTATGGCTACACCTTC
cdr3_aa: CACLSDIRVTYGYTF